This TCR beta chain was captured in a study of T cell responses to AZD1222 COVID-19 vaccine. The length of the CDR3 is 13 residues. Germline V CDR1 and CDR2: SNHLY, FYNNEI. The germline V and J ends were trimmed by 6 bases and 3 bases, with 10 bases remaining between them. This clone showed up just a few times. Sequencing used immunoSEQ multiplex PCR; TCRdb keeps in-frame clones, though not all of them. The table has around 130,000 clones, around 90% seen once; the top ten hold under 1.5%. V gene TRBV2 combines with J gene TRBJ2-3, with D perhaps matching TRBD2 (5 bases). The TCR sequence derives from an adult in good health. The sequencing used peripheral blood, collected on day 0 of AZD1222 vaccination. CDR3 sequence reads: CASRAGMTDTQYF. CDR3 coding DNA: TGTGCCAGCAGGGCCGGGATGACAGATACGCAGTATTTT. The whole variable domain, filled in from reference TRBV2 and TRBJ2-3, reads EPEVTQTPSHQVTQMGQEVILRCVPISNHLYFYWYRQILGQKVEFLVSFYNNEISEKSEIFDDQFSVERPDGSNFTLKIRSTKLEDSAMYFCASRAGMTDTQYFGPGTRLTVL.